This entry describes one T cell receptor (beta chain). Its antigen is unknown. With 60 Vbeta and 13 Jbeta primers, the PCR was carried out. Generated by immunoSEQ multiplex PCR, the TCRdb table keeps only in-frame clones and is missing some. The data include about 200,000 clones; the top ten clones carry 0.9% to 1.4%. The sample comes from a study of cytomegalovirus exposure and HLA in healthy donors. General study results and limits: Exclusion applied to some V segments, including TRBV6-2 and TRBV6-3, as they were indistinguishable. Common viral pathogens were later found to be apparently linked to several of the most significant clusters.

Per the germline V gene, CDR1 is MNHNY and CDR2 is SVGAGI (reference sequence). The V and J ends lost 0 bases and 4 bases, in that order; junction bases with no gene match: 1. The CDR3 consists of 15 residues. Sequencing was performed on PBMCs. The clonotype originates from a girl aged 2-10 years in good health and CMV-seropositive. V and J are TRBV6-6 and TRBJ1-5; 9 positions match TRBD1. CDR3 loop: CASSYSGTGNQPQHF. The CDR3 DNA reads TGTGCCAGCAGTTACTCCGGGACAGGGAATCAGCCCCAGCATTTT.